Following are 8 T cell receptor beta chains from one sample sequenced in a study of OX40 agonist ivuxolimab in advanced cancers. Clones were sequenced by immunoSEQ multiplex PCR, and TCRdb holds only the in-frame ones, with some missing. The data hold fewer than 65,000 clones, with around 90% observed a single time. Sample: CD4+ or CD8+ T cells sorted from blood, taken in a trial of the OX40 agonist ivuxolimab. These receptors originate from an adult with an advanced solid tumor such as melanoma, head and neck, liver or kidney cancer.

The chain links TRBV6-1 to TRBJ2-3; a weak D match, TRBD2 (6 bases). Germline V gene data show CDR1 as MNHNS and CDR2 as SASEGT. Trimming removed 6 bases from V and 5 bases from J, with 15 bases in between. The CDR3 has 14 amino acids. CDR3 amino acids: CASSQGRRGDTQYF. CDR3 coding DNA: TGTGCCAGCAGCCAGGGACGGCGGGGAGATACGCAGTATTTT.

The V call is TRBV5-1, the J call TRBJ2-7; D is perhaps TRBD1 or TRBD2 (6 bases each). Germline CDR1 reads SGHRS; CDR2 reads YFSETQ. Deletions cut 8 bases from V and 5 bases from J, with 11 bases between. The CDR3 length is 11 residues. CDR3 nucleotides: TGCGCCAGGACCCGGGGGCACGAGCAGTACTTC. Translated, it gives CARTRGHEQYF.

This chain links TRBV27 with TRBJ2-1; TRBD2 matches 8 bases. This CDR3 is 15 amino acids long. V trimming: 5 bases; J trimming: 6 bases; junction bases outside the gene matches: 9. CDR1 is MNHEY, CDR2 SMNVEV, per germline (reference sequence). The CDR3 spells CASSPRLAGSNEQFF. Written as DNA, the CDR3 is TGTGCCAGCAGTCCACGCCTAGCGGGCAGCAATGAGCAGTTCTTC.

The V gene is TRBV7-6, the J gene TRBJ2-5, with a weak D call TRBD1 (6 bases). The CDR3 sequence is 17 residues long. From germline, CDR1 is SGHVS and CDR2 FNYEAQ. Trimming shortened V by 1 base and J by 2 bases, and 17 bases separated the two germline ends. CDR3 bases: TGTGCCAGCAGCTTAGGTCTCAGAGGGACACCGCAAGAGACCCAGTACTTC. Translating gives CASSLGLRGTPQETQYF. The complete variable domain, with remaining parts taken from reference TRBV7-6 and TRBJ2-5, reads GAGVSQSPRYKVTKRGQDVALRCDPISGHVSLYWYRQALGQGPEFLTYFNYEAQQDKSGLPNDRFSAERPEGSISTLTIQRTEQRDSAMYRCASSLGLRGTPQETQYFGPGTRLLVL.

The V call is TRBV20-1, the J call TRBJ2-5, with no clear D. The CDR3 has 11 residues. Trimming shortened V by 7 bases and J by 3 bases, and 9 bases separated the two germline ends. The V gene's germline CDR1 is DFQATT and CDR2 SNEGSKA (reference sequence). This chain's CDR3 is CSVDVKETQYF. The CDR3 DNA reads as TGCAGTGTAGACGTTAAAGAGACCCAGTACTTC.

This CDR3 reads CASSSRESGPYEQYF. CDR3 nucleotides: TGTGCCAGCAGTTCCCGGGAGAGCGGGCCCTACGAGCAGTACTTC. The rearrangement links TRBV6-5 to TRBJ2-7, with D possibly being TRBD2 (6 bases). The CDR3 loop spans 15 amino acids. Germline V gene sequence: CDR1 MNHEY, CDR2 SVGAGI. V shed 4 bases and J shed 2 bases, with 15 bases lying between them.

This chain links TRBV28 with TRBJ2-3; D not certain. CDR3 length equals 16 residues. Trimming removed 2 bases from V and 1 base from J, with 13 bases in between. The germline V gene has CDR1 MDHEN and CDR2 SYDVKM. The CDR3 sequence: CASSLRLAPRTDTQYF. CDR3 bases: TGTGCCAGCAGTTTACGGCTCGCACCTCGCACAGATACGCAGTATTTT.

The chain uses TRBV18 and TRBJ2-7, with 9 nucleotides matching TRBD1. This CDR3 contains 16 residues. CDR1 and CDR2 from the germline V gene are KGHSH and LQKENI. V lost 2 bases to trimming and J lost 4 bases; unmatched junction nucleotides: 9. CDR3 protein: CASSPMAGTGPYEQYF. As DNA, the CDR3 is TGTGCCAGCTCACCAATGGCCGGGACAGGGCCATACGAGCAGTACTTC. Full variable domain (outside the CDR3, taken from reference TRBV18 and TRBJ2-7): NAGVMQNPRHLVRRRGQEARLRCSPMKGHSHVYWYRQLPEEGLKFMVYLQKENIIDESGMPKERFSAEFPKEGPSILRIQQVVRGDSAAYFCASSPMAGTGPYEQYFGPGTRLTVT.